The source of this TCR beta chain is a study of spatial heterogeneity in lung cancer. Study as a whole: Alpha-chain detections were consistently fewer than beta-chain detections among the sequences. Raw-read counts averaged over ten per unique TCR and UMI combination. General study points: In blood, ubiquitous expanded tumor TCRs appeared more at resection than follow-up.

This clonotype has a handful of counts. What it binds is unknown. A single record per CDR3 protein comes from TCRdb applying MiXCR to the 5' RACE reads. Here the sample spans around 87,000 distinct CDR3 sequences, roughly 12% being singletons. The CDR3 totals 17 residues. Germline CDR1 reads MGHDK; CDR2 reads SYGVNS. V was pared by 0 bases and J by 0 bases, with 12 bases between. Time point defined: sample taken at primary tumor resection. Unsorted whole RNA of tumor, nontumor lung or frozen PBMC was sequenced. Sample: PBMCs, taken at surgery. The rearrangement joins TRBV25-1 to TRBJ2-1, with D tentatively TRBD2 (5 bases). This clonotype originated in a male donor with early-stage non-small cell lung cancer. CDR3 protein: CASSEYGGGSSYNEQFF. The CDR3 nucleotides read TGTGCCAGCAGTGAATATGGCGGAGGAAGCTCCTACAATGAGCAGTTCTTC.